Listed below are T cell receptor beta chains from one sample, sequenced in a study of identical twins. Using its own MiXCR run on the 5' RACE reads, TCRdb lists one record per CDR3 protein. The sample consists of fewer than 650,000 distinct CDR3 sequences, roughly 9.5% of them appearing once. This sample also belongs to another study, concerning yellow fever vaccine responses in identical twins.

The specimen was PBMCs. All receptors come from a woman between 18 and 29 years old in good health. Both conserved end residues are part of each CDR3. Fields, in order: D gene, clone size, J gene, V gene, CDR3 protein, CDR3 DNA. A D gene is named only where the DNA matches it firmly. Only some rows state a clone size, as once, few, many or a class for expanded clones.

D: .
size: few
J: TRBJ2-7
V: TRBV18
CDR3: CASSNKNIRSYEQYF
DNA: TGTGCCAGCTCAAATAAGAACATAAGGTCCTACGAGCAGTACTTC

D: TRBD2
size: .
J: TRBJ2-5
V: TRBV4-1
CDR3: CASSQDGLAGGRETQYF
DNA: TGCGCCAGCAGCCAAGATGGGCTAGCGGGGGGAAGGGAGACCCAGTACTTC

D: TRBD2
size: .
J: TRBJ2-1
V: TRBV5-1
CDR3: CASSTGTSALKGSGEQFF
DNA: TGCGCCAGCAGCACGGGGACTAGCGCTCTAAAGGGTTCGGGTGAGCAGTTCTTC

D: TRBD2
size: .
J: TRBJ2-5
V: TRBV11-1
CDR3: CASSLVARLQTSGDQETQYF
DNA: TGTGCCAGCAGCTTAGTCGCGCGGTTACAGACTAGCGGCGACCAAGAGACCCAGTACTTC

D: .
size: many
J: TRBJ2-2
V: TRBV4-2
CDR3: CASSQYRDPGPGELFF
DNA: TGTGCCAGCAGCCAATACCGGGACCCCGGTCCGGGGGAGCTGTTTTTT

D: .
size: few
J: TRBJ2-7
V: TRBV2
CDR3: CASSAWGSAGYF
DNA: TGTGCCAGCAGTGCTTGGGGATCGGCGGGGTACTTC

D: TRBD1
size: few
J: TRBJ2-2
V: TRBV11-1
CDR3: CASRGAPGQGIEFAGELFF
DNA: TGTGCCAGCCGCGGGGCCCCGGGACAGGGAATCGAATTCGCCGGGGAGCTGTTTTTT

D: TRBD1
size: .
J: TRBJ1-3
V: TRBV20-1
CDR3: CSARSGTGRIDTIYF
DNA: TGCAGTGCTAGATCCGGGACAGGGAGAATAGACACCATATATTTT

D: TRBD2
size: .
J: TRBJ2-4
V: TRBV10-3
CDR3: CAISETSGSRDIQYF
DNA: TGTGCCATCAGTGAAACTAGCGGGAGCAGGGACATTCAGTACTTC

D: TRBD2
size: many
J: TRBJ2-3
V: TRBV4-2
CDR3: CASSLHPGGETDTQYF
DNA: TGTGCCAGCAGCCTTCACCCGGGGGGAGAAACAGATACGCAGTATTTT

D: TRBD1
size: many
J: TRBJ2-6
V: TRBV28
CDR3: CASSPTGAGANVLTF
DNA: TGTGCCAGCAGTCCCACAGGGGCTGGGGCCAACGTCCTGACTTTC

D: .
size: few
J: TRBJ2-5
V: TRBV6-5
CDR3: CASSYYLRGNQETQYF
DNA: TGTGCCAGCAGTTACTATTTAAGGGGGAACCAAGAGACCCAGTACTTC

D: .
size: .
J: TRBJ2-3
V: TRBV6-5
CDR3: CASSYGGSAGGTDTQYF
DNA: TGTGCCAGCAGTTACGGGGGGTCGGCTGGCGGCACAGATACGCAGTATTTT

D: .
size: .
J: TRBJ1-1
V: TRBV2
CDR3: CASRGLTVEAFF
DNA: TGTGCCAGCAGGGGGCTGACAGTTGAAGCTTTCTTT

D: .
size: few
J: TRBJ2-5
V: TRBV6-5
CDR3: CASSYLNLPGGEETQYF
DNA: TGTGCCAGCAGTTACCTAAATCTTCCGGGGGGCGAAGAGACCCAGTACTTC

D: .
size: many
J: TRBJ2-3
V: TRBV6-6
CDR3: CASRELDTQYF
DNA: TGTGCCAGCAGAGAGTTGGATACGCAGTATTTT

D: .
size: many
J: TRBJ2-5
V: TRBV2
CDR3: CASRAGDGWETQYF
DNA: TGTGCCAGCCGGGCAGGGGACGGTTGGGAGACCCAGTACTTC

D: .
size: many
J: TRBJ1-2
V: TRBV10-3
CDR3: CAISEEEVTYGYTF
DNA: TGTGCCATCAGTGAAGAGGAAGTTACCTATGGCTACACCTTC

D: TRBD2
size: few
J: TRBJ2-7
V: TRBV5-1
CDR3: CASSFSGLAGGYEQYF
DNA: TGCGCCAGCAGCTTCTCGGGACTAGCGGGGGGCTACGAGCAGTACTTC

D: TRBD1
size: few
J: TRBJ2-6
V: TRBV9
CDR3: CASSGSPGQGLRGANVLTF
DNA: TGTGCCAGCAGCGGGTCCCCGGGACAGGGGTTACGTGGGGCCAACGTCCTGACTTTC

D: .
size: .
J: TRBJ2-1
V: TRBV20-1
CDR3: CSASLGTSYNNEQFF
DNA: TGCAGTGCTAGTCTGGGCACTAGCTATAACAATGAGCAGTTCTTC

D: TRBD1
size: .
J: TRBJ2-1
V: TRBV12-3/TRBV12-4
CDR3: CAISPDRWMTGGSYNEQFF
DNA: TGTGCCATCAGTCCTGATAGATGGATGACAGGGGGCTCCTACAATGAGCAGTTCTTC

D: TRBD2
size: many
J: TRBJ2-4
V: TRBV7-8
CDR3: CASSPRGGSEGAKNIQYF
DNA: TGTGCCAGCAGCCCCCGGGGCGGGAGTGAGGGGGCCAAAAACATTCAGTACTTC

D: .
size: few
J: TRBJ2-1
V: TRBV13
CDR3: CAGRDTANPNEQFF
DNA: TGTGCCGGGCGGGACACTGCTAATCCCAATGAGCAGTTCTTC

D: .
size: .
J: TRBJ2-4
V: TRBV27
CDR3: CASSSLDFSKNIQYF
DNA: TGTGCCAGCAGTTCCTTGGATTTTTCCAAAAACATTCAGTACTTC

D: .
size: many
J: TRBJ2-1
V: TRBV6-2/TRBV6-3
CDR3: CASSYSNEQFF
DNA: TGTGCCAGCAGTTACAGCAATGAGCAGTTCTTC

D: .
size: many
J: TRBJ1-5
V: TRBV5-1
CDR3: CASSLVPESGQPQHF
DNA: TGCGCCAGCAGCTTGGTTCCCGAGTCGGGCCAGCCCCAGCATTTT

D: TRBD1
size: few
J: TRBJ2-7
V: TRBV29-1
CDR3: CSAKKDRGLVDEQYF
DNA: TGCAGCGCGAAGAAGGACAGGGGGTTGGTGGACGAGCAGTACTTC

D: TRBD2
size: .
J: TRBJ2-3
V: TRBV11-2
CDR3: CASNSKDPRRFGRLDTQYF
DNA: TGTGCCAGCAACTCGAAGGACCCCCGACGGTTCGGGAGGTTAGATACGCAGTATTTT

D: TRBD1
size: .
J: TRBJ2-1
V: TRBV5-1
CDR3: CASSLTGGLEGNEQFF
DNA: TGCGCCAGCAGCTTGACAGGGGGGTTGGAGGGCAATGAGCAGTTCTTC

D: .
size: .
J: TRBJ2-7
V: TRBV4-2
CDR3: CASSHRDGPSYEQYF
DNA: TGTGCCAGCAGCCATAGGGACGGGCCCTCCTACGAGCAGTACTTC

D: .
size: .
J: TRBJ2-1
V: TRBV20-1
CDR3: CSAPEARAPYNEQFF
DNA: TGCAGTGCTCCCGAAGCACGAGCCCCCTACAATGAGCAGTTCTTC

D: .
size: .
J: TRBJ2-3
V: TRBV6-1
CDR3: CASSLGPPGPDTQYF
DNA: TGTGCCAGCAGCCTCGGGCCCCCCGGACCAGATACGCAGTATTTT

D: TRBD1
size: few
J: TRBJ2-7
V: TRBV6-6
CDR3: CASSYGDRHEQYF
DNA: TGTGCCAGCAGTTACGGGGACAGGCACGAGCAGTACTTC

D: .
size: few
J: TRBJ2-1
V: TRBV7-2
CDR3: CASSPDMGREFF
DNA: TGTGCCAGCAGCCCCGACATGGGGCGGGAGTTCTTC

D: .
size: few
J: TRBJ2-7
V: TRBV5-6
CDR3: CASSLAGTPYEQYF
DNA: TGTGCCAGCAGCTTGGCCGGGACACCCTACGAGCAGTACTTC

D: TRBD1
size: .
J: TRBJ2-4
V: TRBV6-2/TRBV6-3
CDR3: CASSPPAGTGAQIAKNIQYF
DNA: TGTGCCAGCAGCCCCCCAGCCGGGACAGGGGCCCAAATAGCCAAAAACATTCAGTACTTC

D: .
size: few
J: TRBJ1-1
V: TRBV12-3/TRBV12-4
CDR3: CASRPREFNTEAFF
DNA: TGTGCCAGCAGACCCCGGGAATTTAACACTGAAGCTTTCTTT

D: .
size: few
J: TRBJ2-1
V: TRBV2
CDR3: CASTTGTGDYNEQFF
DNA: TGTGCCAGCACAACCGGGACGGGAGACTACAATGAGCAGTTCTTC

D: .
size: .
J: TRBJ2-7
V: TRBV5-1
CDR3: CASSLVEGGEQYF
DNA: TGCGCCAGCAGCTTGGTGGAAGGGGGCGAGCAGTACTTC

D: .
size: .
J: TRBJ2-5
V: TRBV23-1
CDR3: CASSQTRHAMYQETQYF
DNA: TGCGCCAGCAGTCAAACACGACACGCTATGTACCAAGAGACCCAGTACTTC

D: .
size: .
J: TRBJ1-4
V: TRBV7-9
CDR3: CASSFPEYKEKLFF
DNA: TGTGCCAGCAGCTTCCCGGAGTATAAGGAAAAACTGTTTTTT

D: .
size: many
J: TRBJ2-7
V: TRBV11-2
CDR3: CASSGPGRFYEQYF
DNA: TGTGCCAGCAGCGGGCCGGGACGATTCTACGAGCAGTACTTC

D: TRBD2
size: many
J: TRBJ2-3
V: TRBV2
CDR3: CASSQRGLAPDTQYF
DNA: TGTGCCAGCAGCCAAAGGGGACTAGCGCCAGATACGCAGTATTTT

D: .
size: few
J: TRBJ1-4
V: TRBV28
CDR3: CASIGFQEKLFF
DNA: TGTGCCAGCATTGGGTTTCAGGAAAAACTGTTTTTT

D: .
size: few
J: TRBJ2-1
V: TRBV12-3/TRBV12-4
CDR3: CAILFYNEQFF
DNA: TGTGCCATTTTATTTTACAATGAGCAGTTCTTC

D: .
size: .
J: TRBJ2-5
V: TRBV12-3/TRBV12-4
CDR3: CASSLTQGPWETQYF
DNA: TGTGCCAGCAGTTTAACTCAGGGCCCTTGGGAGACCCAGTACTTC

D: .
size: few
J: TRBJ2-7
V: TRBV28
CDR3: CASRRGTYEQYF
DNA: TGTGCCAGCAGGAGGGGGACCTACGAGCAGTACTTC

D: .
size: many
J: TRBJ2-3
V: TRBV12-3/TRBV12-4
CDR3: CASSLEDRSTDTQYF
DNA: TGTGCCAGCAGTCTTGAGGACCGCAGCACAGATACGCAGTATTTT

D: TRBD2
size: many
J: TRBJ2-7
V: TRBV5-1
CDR3: CASSLLGGAYEQYF
DNA: TGCGCCAGCAGCTTGTTGGGGGGGGCCTACGAGCAGTACTTC